The 22 T cell receptor beta chains reported below all come from one sample, sequenced in a study of blood T cell repertoires in COVID-19. Clones were sequenced by immunoSEQ multiplex PCR, and TCRdb holds only the in-frame ones, with some missing. The sample has around 260,000 clones; roughly 90% are singletons. The specimen was peripheral blood. These TCRs come from a woman in her twenties or thirties with COVID-19, enrolled during active disease.

About this clone: Other DNA sequences in this sample translate to the same CDR3. The V gene is TRBV11-2, the J gene TRBJ2-5, with 7 bases fitting TRBD1. This CDR3 spans 14 amino acids. CDR1 and CDR2 from the germline V gene are SGHAT and FQNNGV. J was trimmed by 1 base and V by 4 bases; bases with no gene match: 3. The CDR3 region has the DNA TGTGCCAGCAGCTCACGACAGGGCCAAGAGACCCAGTACTTC. Its translation is CASSSRQGQETQYF.

The V call is TRBV7-8, the J call TRBJ1-5; weak D call: TRBD1 (6 bases). CDR3 size: 16 residues. Trimming cost V 1 base and J 2 bases, with 12 bases left between them. The germline CDR1 and CDR2 sequences are SGHVS and FQNEAQ. The CDR3 is CASSLVSRGGNQPQHF. The DNA of the CDR3 is TGTGCCAGCAGCTTAGTTTCCAGGGGTGGCAATCAGCCCCAGCATTTT. Combining the CDR3 with reference TRBV7-8 and TRBJ1-5 gives the whole variable domain GAGVSQSPRYKVAKRGQDVALRCDPISGHVSLFWYQQALGQGPEFLTYFQNEAQLDKSGLPSDRFFAERPEGSVSTLKIQRTQQEDSAVYLCASSLVSRGGNQPQHFGDGTRLSIL.

The chain is built from TRBV23-1 and TRBJ1-5; the D gene is possibly TRBD1 (6 bases). TRBV23-1 is placed among ORFs of uncertain function. The CDR3 has 14 amino acids. V shed 0 bases and J shed 4 bases, with 7 bases lying between them. The CDR3 reads CASSQSRGNQPQHF. The CDR3 DNA reads as TGCGCCAGCAGTCAATCGAGGGGGAATCAGCCCCAGCATTTT.

The V and J genes are TRBV2 and TRBJ1-6, with TRBD1 matching over 7 bases. The CDR3 spans 15 residues. The germline V gene has CDR1 SNHLY and CDR2 FYNNEI. The junction had 5 bases not matched to a gene; V was cut back by 0 bases and J by 9 bases. This CDR3 is CASSEAGPGGSPLHF. The CDR3 DNA reads as TGTGCCAGCAGTGAAGCCGGTCCAGGGGGTTCACCCCTCCACTTT. The whole variable domain, remainder taken from reference TRBV2 and TRBJ1-6, is EPEVTQTPSHQVTQMGQEVILRCVPISNHLYFYWYRQILGQKVEFLVSFYNNEISEKSEIFDDQFSVERPDGSNFTLKIRSTKLEDSAMYFCASSEAGPGGSPLHFGNGTRLTVT.

This sequence joins TRBV21-1 and TRBJ1-2; TRBD1, the table's D call, lacks a check against the DNA. TRBV21-1 is a recognized pseudogene. The CDR3 loop spans 19 amino acids. CDR3 sequence (DNA): TGTGCCAGCACCCTTCCACGACTTGCTGGGACAGGGGTTAGCTATGGCTACACCTTC. This codes for CASTLPRLAGTGVSYGYTF.

The V call is TRBV7-6, the J call TRBJ1-5; 8 bases map to TRBD1. Trimming at V came to 1 base and at J to 7 bases, leaving 6 bases not matched to a gene. The CDR3 covers 15 residues. Germline assignment: CDR1 SGHVS and CDR2 FNYEAQ. CDR3 in DNA: TGTGCCAGCAGCTTAGACGGGACAGGAGGACAGCCCCAGCATTTT. Its translation: CASSLDGTGGQPQHF.

Comments on this clone: Different DNA sequences within this sample yield the same CDR3. The chain carries TRBV5-1 and TRBJ2-5, with unresolved D. There are 11 residues in the CDR3. The germline CDR1 and CDR2 sequences are SGHRS and YFSETQ. V shed 3 bases and J shed 2 bases, with 2 bases lying between them. CDR3 DNA sequence: TGCGCCAGCAGCTCGCAAGAGACCCAGTACTTC. Translating gives CASSSQETQYF.

This clone was found once. The J gene is TRBJ2-3, the V gene TRBV10-3, with TRBD2 identical over 8 bases. Germline-derived CDR1 and CDR2 are ENHRY and SYGVKD. The CDR3 has 14 amino acids. J gave up 6 bases and V 2 bases, and 4 bases lay outside the gene matches. Here the CDR3 reads CAISEREGLDTQYF. DNA of the CDR3: TGTGCCATCAGTGAGCGGGAGGGCCTGGATACGCAGTATTTT.

This chain uses TRBV3-1 (or the pseudogene TRBV3-2) with TRBJ2-1, with TRBD2 as a possible D gene (5 bases). Trimming stripped 1 base from V and 9 bases from J, with 7 bases between. CDR1 is LGHDT and CDR2 is YNNKEL in the germline V gene (reference sequence). The CDR3 runs 12 residues. CDR3 protein: CASSQVAGEQFF. The CDR3 nucleotides are TGTGCCAGCAGCCAAGTCGCGGGTGAGCAGTTCTTC.

This clone came up once. The chain combines TRBV6-6 with TRBJ2-7; TRBD1 matches at 8 bases. Unmatched junction bases numbered 8, after V lost 2 bases and J lost 5 bases. The CDR3 runs to 15 residues. Germline CDR1 MNHNY, CDR2 SVGAGI (reference sequence). The CDR3 DNA is TGTGCCAGCAGTTACCGGCAGGGGGCTTTCCACGAGCAGTACTTC. Amino acid sequence: CASSYRQGAFHEQYF.

The chain is built from TRBV4-2 and TRBJ2-3; D gene unclear. Germline V gives CDR1 LGHNA, CDR2 YNFKEQ. V lost 0 bases and J lost 2, with 9 bases in between. CDR3 length: 15 amino acids. CDR3: CASSQENINTDTQYF. The CDR3 DNA is TGTGCCAGCAGCCAAGAAAACATTAACACAGATACGCAGTATTTT.

The chain recombines TRBV18 with TRBJ2-7, with a tentative D call TRBD1 (6 bases). The CDR3 spans 13 residues. Germline lookup yields CDR1 KGHSH and CDR2 LQKENI. V was clipped by 2 bases and J by 4 bases, with 9 bases between them. CDR3 residues: CASSPGTQYEQYF. As DNA, the CDR3 is TGTGCCAGCTCACCAGGGACACAATACGAGCAGTACTTC.

The chain carries TRBV25-1 and TRBJ2-2; no clear D. V dropped 6 bases and J dropped 7 bases, with 9 bases sitting between them. CDR1 and CDR2 (germline): MGHDK, SYGVNS. The CDR3 length is 12 residues. CDR3: CASRSERGELFF. The CDR3, as DNA: TGTGCCAGCAGATCAGAGCGCGGGGAGCTGTTTTTT.

The chain's CDR3 is CASSQTGGSGPAGYTF. Here the CDR3 DNA reads TGTGCCAGCAGCCAAACGGGGGGGTCTGGCCCCGCTGGCTACACCTTC. The chain employs TRBV3-1 (or the pseudogene TRBV3-2) and TRBJ1-2; weak D call: TRBD1 (5 bases). Germline-derived CDR1 and CDR2 are LGHDT and YNNKEL (reference sequence). V lost 2 bases and J 7 bases, leaving 20 bases between the germline ends. This CDR3 is 16 amino acids long.

The chain links TRBV28 to TRBJ1-1; no clear D gene. The ends were cut back, 7 bases at V and 5 bases at J, with 17 bases in the middle. This CDR3 has 14 amino acids. Germline V lookup: CDR1 MDHEN, CDR2 SYDVKM. The CDR3 sequence is CASIPFGGKTEAFF. The CDR3 DNA is TGTGCCAGCATCCCTTTTGGAGGAAAGACTGAAGCTTTCTTT.

Here the CDR3 reads CASRKDSFSYNEQFF. DNA for the CDR3: TGTGCCAGCAGGAAGGACAGCTTCTCCTACAATGAGCAGTTCTTC. The chain joins TRBV27 to TRBJ2-1; a weak D match, TRBD1 (6 bases). Trimming left V 6 bases short and J 0 bases short, with 12 bases between. The CDR3 has 15 residues. Germline values: CDR1 MNHEY, CDR2 SMNVEV (reference sequence).

This chain links TRBV19 with TRBJ1-5; D not resolved. This CDR3 spans 12 amino acids. CDR1 LNHDA and CDR2 SQIVND come from the germline V gene (reference sequence). V lost 3 bases to trimming and J lost 7 bases, with 7 bases between them. CDR3 nucleotide sequence: TGTGCCAGTAGTATGGAGCGGCAGCCCCAGCATTTT. Its protein is CASSMERQPQHF.

The V gene is TRBV9, the J gene TRBJ1-4, with D unclear. This CDR3 has 14 residues. Germline V gene sequence: CDR1 SGDLS, CDR2 YYNGEE. V lost 0 bases and J lost 8, with 11 bases in between. In nucleotides, the CDR3 is TGTGCCAGCAGCGTAGGAGAGGGTTACGAAAAACTGTTTTTT. This sequence encodes CASSVGEGYEKLFF.

V and J are TRBV5-1 and TRBJ1-2, with D possibly being TRBD1 (5 bases). Trimming pared 4 bases from V and 3 bases from J, leaving 10 bases between. The germline gives CDR1 SGHRS, CDR2 YFSETQ. The CDR3 has 13 amino acids. The CDR3 spells CASSMTDDYGYTF. In DNA, the CDR3 is TGCGCCAGCAGCATGACAGACGACTATGGCTACACCTTC.

The J gene is TRBJ2-1, the V gene TRBV19; a possible D gene is TRBD2 (6 bases). The CDR3 has 13 amino acids. The germline V gene has CDR1 LNHDA and CDR2 SQIVND (reference sequence). Trimming pared 4 bases from V and 5 bases from J, leaving 9 bases between. For the CDR3, the DNA is TGTGCCAGTAGTACGGGACTCAACAATGAGCAGTTCTTC. Translation gives CASSTGLNNEQFF.

The CDR3 reads CASSLGGQGGRGNEQFF. CDR3 coding DNA: TGTGCCAGCAGCTTAGGGGGACAGGGGGGAAGGGGCAATGAGCAGTTCTTC. The chain joins TRBV7-7 to TRBJ2-1, with 11 bases matching TRBD1. From germline, CDR1 is SSHAT and CDR2 FNYEAQ (reference sequence). The J segment lost 6 bases and the V segment lost 1 base, leaving 8 bases of the junction unmatched. The length of the CDR3 is 17 residues.

The gene calls are TRBV7-9 and TRBJ2-7; D is unclear. Germline lookup yields CDR1 SEHNR and CDR2 FQNEAQ (reference sequence). Between the trimmed V and J ends, which lost 7 bases and 3 bases, there was a span of 13 bases. The CDR3 is 13 residues long. In DNA, the CDR3 is TGTGCCAGCACAGAAATTACCGGCTACGAGCAGTACTTC. As protein: CASTEITGYEQYF.